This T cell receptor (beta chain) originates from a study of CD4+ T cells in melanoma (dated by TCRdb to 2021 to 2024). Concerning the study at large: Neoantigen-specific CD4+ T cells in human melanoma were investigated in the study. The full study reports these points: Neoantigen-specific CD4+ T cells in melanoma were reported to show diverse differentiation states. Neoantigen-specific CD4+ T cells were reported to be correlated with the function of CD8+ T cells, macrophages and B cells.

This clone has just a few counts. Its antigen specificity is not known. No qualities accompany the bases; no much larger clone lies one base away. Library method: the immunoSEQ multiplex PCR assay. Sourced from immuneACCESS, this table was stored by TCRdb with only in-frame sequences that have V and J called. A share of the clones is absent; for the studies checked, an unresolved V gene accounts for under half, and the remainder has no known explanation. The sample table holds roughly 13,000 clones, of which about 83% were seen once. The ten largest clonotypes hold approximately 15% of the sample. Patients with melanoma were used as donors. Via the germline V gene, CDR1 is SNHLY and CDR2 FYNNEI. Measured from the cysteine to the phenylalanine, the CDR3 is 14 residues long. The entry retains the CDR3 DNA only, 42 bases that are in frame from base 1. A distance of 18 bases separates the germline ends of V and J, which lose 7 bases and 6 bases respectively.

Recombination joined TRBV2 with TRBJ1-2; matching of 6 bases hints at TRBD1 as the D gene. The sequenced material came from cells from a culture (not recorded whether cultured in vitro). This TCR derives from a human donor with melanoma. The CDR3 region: CASNNPGQSHGYTF. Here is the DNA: TGTGCCAGCAATAACCCCGGACAGAGCCATGGCTACACCTTC. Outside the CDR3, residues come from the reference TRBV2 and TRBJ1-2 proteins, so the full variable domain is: EPEVTQTPSHQVTQMGQEVILRCVPISNHLYFYWYRQILGQKVEFLVSFYNNEISEKSEIFDDQFSVERPDGSNFTLKIRSTKLEDSAMYFCASNNPGQSHGYTFGSGTRLTVV.